The 3 T cell receptor beta chains presented below share a single source sample, sequenced in a study of T-cell reconstitution after alpha-beta-depleted transplantation in children. Unique molecular identifiers were incorporated when the TCRbeta library was constructed. TCRdb processed the PCR reads anew with MiXCR; each CDR3 protein has one entry. The sample holds 540,000 or so distinct CDR3 sequences, about 23% seen once. The material was PBMCs, mostly from graft donor cells, obtained 360 days after TCRalphabeta/CD19-depleted stem cell transplant. These receptor sequences come from a boy under three years old who had a stem cell transplant for acute myeloid leukemia, so the T cells may come from the graft donor.

Only a few counts were recorded for this clonotype. This chain joins TRBV7-2 and TRBJ2-2; 7 bases line up with TRBD2. The CDR3 length is 14 residues. Losses at the gene ends were 4 bases for V and 10 bases for J; bases not matched to a gene: 9. Germline CDR1 reads SGHTA; CDR2 reads FQGNSA. In DNA form, the CDR3 reads TGTGCCAGCAGCTGGTATCTCCGGGGGGAGGAGCTGTTTTTT. This encodes CASSWYLRGEELFF.

This clonotype was recorded many times. The V gene is TRBV5-6, the J gene TRBJ2-1; D is possibly TRBD1 (6 bases). This CDR3 has 14 amino acids. The V and J ends lost 1 base and 9 bases respectively, with 14 bases between them. Germline V lookup: CDR1 SGHDT, CDR2 YYEEEE. In DNA form, the CDR3 reads TGTGCCAGCAGCTTGACCTACAGGGCTACTGAGCAGTTCTTC. Translating it yields CASSLTYRATEQFF.

This clonotype has a handful of counts. This CDR3 reads CASSLARLVQSEAFF. The CDR3 nucleotides are TGTGCCAGCAGCTTAGCCCGATTAGTACAGTCTGAAGCTTTCTTT. The chain recombines TRBV7-9 with TRBJ1-1; D is ambiguous. Germline loops: CDR1 SEHNR, CDR2 FQNEAQ (reference sequence). The V end lost 0 bases, the J end lost 6 bases, and 14 bases lay between the germline ends. The CDR3 is 15 amino acids.